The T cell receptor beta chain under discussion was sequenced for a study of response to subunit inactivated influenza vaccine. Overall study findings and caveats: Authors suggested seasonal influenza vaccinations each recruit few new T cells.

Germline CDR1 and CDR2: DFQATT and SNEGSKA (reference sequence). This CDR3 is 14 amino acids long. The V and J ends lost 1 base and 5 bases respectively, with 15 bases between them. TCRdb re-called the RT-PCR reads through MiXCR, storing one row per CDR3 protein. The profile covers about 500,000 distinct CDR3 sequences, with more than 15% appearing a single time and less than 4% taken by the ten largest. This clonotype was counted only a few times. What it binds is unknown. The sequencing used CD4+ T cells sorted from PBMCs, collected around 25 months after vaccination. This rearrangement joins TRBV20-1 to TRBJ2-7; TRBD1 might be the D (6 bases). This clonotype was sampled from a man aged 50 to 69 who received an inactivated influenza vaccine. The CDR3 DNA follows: TGCAGTGCTAGAGGTTACAGGGCATCCGACGAGCAGTACTTC. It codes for CSARGYRASDEQYF.